The 16 T cell receptor beta chains presented below share a single source sample, sequenced in a study of long-term antiretroviral therapy in people with HIV. Version v3.0 of the immunoSEQ assay was performed at survey level. The assay was immunoSEQ multiplex PCR, and TCRdb's table has in-frame clones only and misses some. The profile shows 15,000 to 20,000 clones, approximately 80% of them singletons. Material: unsorted PBMCs, obtained 0.3 years before starting antiretroviral therapy. The receptors were sampled from a man aged 50 to 60 with HIV.

The V gene is TRBV7-2, the J gene TRBJ2-1; 14 bases are shared with TRBD2. Germline V lookup: CDR1 SGHTA, CDR2 FQGNSA. CDR3 length: 17 amino acids. Losses at the gene ends were 4 bases for V and 9 bases for J; bases not matched to a gene: 11. The CDR3 region has the DNA TGTGCCAGCAGCTACCCGACTAGCGGGAGGGGCTACGTTGAGCAGTTCTTC. It specifies CASSYPTSGRGYVEQFF.

The chain is built from TRBV19 and TRBJ2-5, with 9 bases matching TRBD2. Germline CDR1 LNHDA, CDR2 SQIVND (reference sequence). V lost 4 bases, J lost 4 bases, and 4 bases stayed unmatched. CDR3 length: 14 amino acids. The CDR3 loop reads CASSTIAGAETQYF. The CDR3 DNA is TGTGCCAGTAGTACTATAGCGGGAGCAGAGACCCAGTACTTC. The variable domain in full, completed from reference TRBV19 and TRBJ2-5, reads DGGITQSPKYLFRKEGQNVTLSCEQNLNHDAMYWYRQDPGQGLRLIYYSQIVNDFQKGDIAEGYSVSREKKESFPLTVTSAQKNPTAFYLCASSTIAGAETQYFGPGTRLLVL.

This clone has a single count. V usage is TRBV7-3 and J usage is TRBJ2-3; D perhaps matches TRBD1 (5 bases). This CDR3 comprises 15 residues. Germline V gene sequence: CDR1 SGHTA, CDR2 FQGTGA. V lost 5 bases to trimming and J lost 2 bases, with 14 bases between them. The CDR3 here is CASSPGPGFTDTQYF. CDR3 bases: TGTGCCAGCAGCCCCGGTCCAGGGTTCACAGATACGCAGTATTTT.

The chain links TRBV7-2 to TRBJ2-1; D uncertain. V was shortened by 5 bases and J by 4 bases, with 3 bases between the two germline ends. This CDR3 contains 11 residues. In germline, CDR1 is SGHTA, CDR2 FQGNSA. The CDR3 bases are TGTGCCAGCAGCGGATACAATGAGCAGTTCTTC. It yields the protein CASSGYNEQFF.

The J gene is TRBJ1-6, the V gene TRBV27; no reliable D call. CDR3 length: 13 amino acids. V lost 10 bases, J lost 9 bases, and 16 bases lay in between. The germline V gene has CDR1 MNHEY and CDR2 SMNVEV (reference sequence). The CDR3 DNA is TGTGCCATCCTACAGCTTAATTGTTCACCCCTCCACTTT. Translating gives CAILQLNCSPLHF.

A single count supports this clone. The rearrangement links TRBV11-3 to TRBJ2-1; maybe TRBD1 (6 bases). Germline V lookup: CDR1 SGHNT, CDR2 YENEEA. Trimming stripped 0 bases from V and 5 bases from J, with 11 bases between. The CDR3 has 15 residues. The chain's CDR3 is CASSLEGQGNNEQFF. The CDR3 DNA is TGTGCCAGCAGCTTAGAAGGCCAGGGGAACAATGAGCAGTTCTTC.

This chain connects TRBV28 to TRBJ2-7, with a tentative D call TRBD1 (6 bases). Germline CDR1 MDHEN, CDR2 SYDVKM. CDR3 size: 14 residues. Trimming took off 9 bases at V and 1 base at J, with 16 bases between the two ends. CDR3 region: CASRPPGTSYEQYF. The CDR3 bases are TGTGCCAGTAGGCCGCCCGGGACATCCTACGAGCAGTACTTC.

V gene TRBV6-5 combines with J gene TRBJ2-7; 9 bases are a match to TRBD2. This CDR3 contains 14 residues. V shed 4 bases and J 2 bases; nucleotides not matched to a gene: 3. CDR1 is MNHEY, CDR2 SVGAGI, per germline. The DNA for the CDR3 is TGTGCCAGCAGTTTAGCGGGAGACACCTACGAGCAGTACTTC. Amino acid sequence: CASSLAGDTYEQYF.

The rearrangement uses TRBV27 and TRBJ2-5; 8 bases map to TRBD1. Losses at the gene ends were 1 base for V and 4 bases for J; bases not matched to a gene: 5. The length of the CDR3 is 15 residues. CDR1 is MNHEY and CDR2 is SMNVEV in the germline V gene (reference sequence). The CDR3 DNA reads as TGTGCCAGCAGTTTATGGGGGACAGGTGGAGAGACCCAGTACTTC. Amino acids: CASSLWGTGGETQYF.

This sequence joins TRBV5-6 and TRBJ1-2; D is perhaps TRBD1 (6 bases). Trimming took off 2 bases at V and 5 bases at J, with 13 bases between the two ends. The CDR3 is made up of 14 amino acids. Germline V CDR1 and CDR2: SGHDT, YYEEEE. CDR3 amino acids: CASSFGQPAYGYTF. CDR3 DNA: TGTGCCAGCAGCTTCGGACAGCCAGCTTATGGCTACACCTTC.

The V call is TRBV10-2, the J call TRBJ1-1, with unresolved D. This CDR3 has 11 amino acids. Germline loops: CDR1 WSHSY, CDR2 SAAADI. The CDR3 protein is CASYQNTEAFF. The CDR3 region has the DNA TGCGCTTCGTACCAGAACACTGAAGCTTTCTTT.

The chain employs TRBV4-1 and TRBJ2-3; 11 bases agree with TRBD2. CDR3 length: 19 amino acids. Germline CDR1 and CDR2: MGHRA and YSYEKL. V was clipped by 3 bases and J by 0 bases; unmatched bases: 11. The CDR3 spells CASSHPRRLAGTSTDTQYF. CDR3 sequence (DNA): TGCGCCAGCAGCCATCCGAGGAGACTAGCGGGAACTAGCACAGATACGCAGTATTTT.

The rearrangement joins TRBV27 to TRBJ2-1; TRBD1 matches at 12 bases. V lost 5 bases and J lost 9; bases outside the gene matches: 11. The CDR3 loop spans 16 amino acids. Per the germline V gene, CDR1 is MNHEY and CDR2 is SMNVEV (reference sequence). The CDR3 nucleotides are TGTGCCAGCAGTCCCCGGGGACAGGGGGCACGGGTTGAGCAGTTCTTC. Its translation is CASSPRGQGARVEQFF.

This chain connects TRBV6-4 to TRBJ2-2, with D perhaps matching TRBD2 (6 bases). The CDR3 is 16 residues long. V gave up 4 bases and J gave up 1 base, with 13 bases separating them. Germline CDR1 reads MRHNA; CDR2 reads SNTAGT. The CDR3 protein is CASSVKGGENTGELFF. CDR3 nucleotides: TGTGCCAGCAGTGTAAAGGGAGGAGAGAACACCGGGGAGCTGTTTTTT.

V usage is TRBV28 and J usage is TRBJ1-1; D uncertain. The CDR3 is 13 residues long. CDR1 MDHEN and CDR2 SYDVKM come from the germline V gene. V was clipped by 3 bases and J by 3 bases, with 8 bases between them. The CDR3 sequence: CASSFRVYTEAFF. The CDR3 DNA reads TGTGCCAGCAGTTTTAGGGTTTACACTGAAGCTTTCTTT.

The chain recombines TRBV4-3 with TRBJ2-6; D is uncertain. Germline assignment: CDR1 LGHNA and CDR2 YSLEER. V was clipped by 0 bases and J by 2 bases, with 5 bases between them. This CDR3 is 15 amino acids long. CDR3 amino acids: CASSQDGTGANVLTF. CDR3 nucleotide sequence: TGCGCCAGCAGCCAAGATGGAACTGGGGCCAACGTCCTGACTTTC.